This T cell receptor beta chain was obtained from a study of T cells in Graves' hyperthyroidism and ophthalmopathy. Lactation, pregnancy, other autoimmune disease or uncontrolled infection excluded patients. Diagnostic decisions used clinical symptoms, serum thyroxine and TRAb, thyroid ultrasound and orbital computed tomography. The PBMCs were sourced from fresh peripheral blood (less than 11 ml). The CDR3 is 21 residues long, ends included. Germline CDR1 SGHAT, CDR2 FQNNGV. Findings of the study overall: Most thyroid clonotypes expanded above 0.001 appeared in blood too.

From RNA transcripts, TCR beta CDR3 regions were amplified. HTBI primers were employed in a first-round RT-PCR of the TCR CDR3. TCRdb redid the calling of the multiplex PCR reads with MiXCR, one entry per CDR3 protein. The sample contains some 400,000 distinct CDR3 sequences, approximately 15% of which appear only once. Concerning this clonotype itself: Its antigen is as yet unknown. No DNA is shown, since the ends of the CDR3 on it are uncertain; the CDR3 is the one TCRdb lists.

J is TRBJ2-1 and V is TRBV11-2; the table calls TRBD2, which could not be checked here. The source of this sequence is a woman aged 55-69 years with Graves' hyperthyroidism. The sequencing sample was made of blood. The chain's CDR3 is CASSIYLCSVAASGSAGEQFF.